Reported below is one TCR beta chain. This record comes from a study of control samples from healthy donors and cancer patients. Assay: immunoSEQ multiplex PCR; the TCRdb copy retains only in-frame clones and omits some. The repertoire includes more than 95,000 clones, about 88% of them detected once, and 1.5% to 2% sits in the top ten. V was clipped by 5 bases and J by 2 bases; unmatched bases: 17. Germline V lookup: CDR1 MNHEY, CDR2 SMNVEV (reference sequence). The CDR3 loop spans 20 amino acids. V and J are TRBV27 and TRBJ2-1; 11 nucleotides align to TRBD2. Sequencing was done on a sample of blood. This sequence was found in a man aged 18-30 years in good health. In nucleotides, the CDR3 is TGTGCCAGCAGTCCCCCGGGACTAGCGGCTACCTATACAACCTACAATGAGCAGTTCTTC. It is translated as CASSPPGLAATYTTYNEQFF.